One sample yielded the 18 T cell receptor beta chains listed below, sequenced in a study of regulatory T cells in long-lasting Graves disease. Time point here: persistent/refractory GD, antithyroid drugs over 5 years with positive TRAb. From RNA extracted from PBMCs, the TCR library was made. The authors built TCR beta libraries using iRepertoire HTBI primers and Arm-PCR of CDR3 regions. MiXCR, applied by TCRdb to the multiplex PCR reads, yields one record per CDR3 protein. The sample holds 500,000 to 700,000 distinct CDR3 sequences, around 32% seen once. The source was peripheral blood mononuclear cells (PBMCs), collected when the disease was refractory, from a patient treated with antithyroid drugs. All receptors derive from a female donor with Graves disease.

In its sample, this clonotype was seen many times. This sequence joins TRBV2 and TRBJ1-1; 8 bases align to TRBD1. This CDR3 comprises 13 residues. With V trimmed by 6 bases and J by 4 bases, 4 bases remained unmatched. Germline V gene sequence: CDR1 SNHLY, CDR2 FYNNEI. CDR3 nucleotide sequence: TGTGCCAGCAGCCCGCAGGGGGCCACTGAAGCTTTCTTT. Its translation: CASSPQGATEAFF.

This clonotype showed up just once. The chain couples TRBV20-1 to TRBJ1-1; no reliable D call. Germline CDR1 DFQATT, CDR2 SNEGSKA (reference sequence). The CDR3 is 15 amino acids. V gave up 2 bases and J gave up 1 base, with 14 bases separating them. The chain's CDR3 is CSARWLSSANTEAFF. The CDR3 nucleotides are TGCAGTGCTAGATGGCTTTCATCCGCGAACACTGAAGCTTTCTTT.

This chain connects TRBV28 to TRBJ1-5, with 7 bases that match TRBD1. Germline CDR1 is MDHEN and CDR2 is SYDVKM. This CDR3 has 17 amino acids. V was clipped by 6 bases and J by 4 bases; unmatched bases: 15. The CDR3 coding sequence is TGTGCCAGCAGATCCACAGGGGCCCCCCTTAATAATCAGCCCCAGCATTTT. This translates into CASRSTGAPLNNQPQHF.

The rearrangement uses TRBV12-3 or TRBV12-4 and TRBJ1-2; D might be TRBD1 (5 bases). V was pared by 5 bases and J by 3 bases, with 13 bases between. CDR3 length equals 14 residues. The CDR3 loop reads CASSPGPTDYGYTF. The CDR3 DNA reads TGTGCCAGCAGTCCGGGACCGACCGACTATGGCTACACCTTC.

Points on this clonotype: It may be a read error: a sequence one base away is much more abundant. The CDR3 end shows no conserved phenylalanine or tryptophan, and so a read error is likely. The chain combines TRBV11-2 with TRBJ1-4, with D perhaps matching TRBD1 (5 bases). Germline loops: CDR1 SGHAT, CDR2 FQNNGV. V lost 5 bases to trimming and J lost 4 bases, with 17 bases between them. There are 16 residues in the CDR3. CDR3 nucleotides: TGTGCCAGCAGCATGGACACGGTGGGACTTAATGAAAAACTGTTTTGT. This translates into CASSMDTVGLNEKLFC.

The DNA of the CDR3 is TGTGCCAGTAGAGGGACGGGGAGGAACTACGAGCAGTACTTC. Its translation: CASRGTGRNYEQYF. The chain joins TRBV19 to TRBJ2-7; TRBD2 might be the D (6 bases). The length of the CDR3 is 14 residues. Germline CDR1 LNHDA, CDR2 SQIVND (reference sequence). V shed 6 bases and J shed 3 bases, with 15 bases lying between them.

This clonotype has more than one count but fewer than ten. The rearrangement links TRBV2 to TRBJ1-5, with D maybe TRBD1 (5 bases). The V gene lost 11 bases and the J gene lost 2 bases, with 13 bases spanning the gap. CDR3 length equals 13 residues. Germline CDR1 reads SNHLY; CDR2 reads FYNNEI. CDR3 loop: CAGWGGGNQPQHF. Written as DNA, the CDR3 is TGTGCCGGGTGGGGGGGGGGCAATCAGCCCCAGCATTTT.

This clonotype has just a few counts. The chain recombines TRBV14 with TRBJ2-2; 8 nucleotides line up with TRBD2. V was clipped by 1 base and J by 2 bases; unmatched bases: 6. Germline V gene lookup returns CDR1 SGHDN and CDR2 FVKESK. The CDR3 extends over 17 amino acids. CDR3 sequence (DNA): TGTGCCAGCAGCCAAGTTAGCGGGACTGAAAACACCGGGGAGCTGTTTTTT. Residues: CASSQVSGTENTGELFF. The complete variable domain, with remaining parts taken from reference TRBV14 and TRBJ2-2, reads EAGVTQFPSHSVIEKGQTVTLRCDPISGHDNLYWYRRVMGKEIKFLLHFVKESKQDESGMPNNRFLAERTGGTYSTLKVQPAELEDSGVYFCASSQVSGTENTGELFFGEGSRLTVL.

V and J are TRBV20-1 and TRBJ2-3; D unclear. In germline, CDR1 is DFQATT, CDR2 SNEGSKA (reference sequence). V lost 3 bases, J lost 5 bases, and 12 bases lay in between. CDR3 size: 13 residues. The CDR3: CSASRPEGDTQYF. The CDR3 nucleotides read TGCAGTGCTAGCAGACCGGAAGGAGATACGCAGTATTTT.

This clonotype was picked up a small number of times. The J gene is TRBJ1-1, the V gene TRBV5-1, with TRBD1 matching over 7 bases. The CDR3 consists of 12 residues. With V trimmed by 0 bases and J by 7 bases, 0 bases remained unmatched. Germline V gene sequence: CDR1 SGHRS, CDR2 YFSETQ. CDR3 sequence reads: CASSLGQGEAFF. CDR3 DNA sequence: TGCGCCAGCAGCTTGGGACAGGGTGAAGCTTTCTTT.

In regard to this clonotype: At one boundary the junction diverges from the germline segment, which might be a read error. This chain joins TRBV19 and TRBJ1-1, with D possibly being TRBD1 (6 bases). The CDR3 spans 15 residues. The germline CDR1 and CDR2 sequences are LNHDA and SQIVND (reference sequence). The CDR3 DNA sequence: TGTGCCGGTAGTGCTCGACAGGCCATCGGGACTGAAGCTTTCTTT. This codes for CAGSARQAIGTEAFF.

There are a few counts of this clonotype. The rearrangement uses TRBV30 and TRBJ1-2; the match to TRBD1 covers 7 bases. Germline CDR1 is GTSNPN and CDR2 is SVGIG (reference sequence). The CDR3 contains 13 residues. Unmatched junction bases numbered 8, after V lost 2 bases and J lost 8 bases. CDR3 sequence (DNA): TGTGCCTGGAGTTGGAGACAGGGCGGAGGCTACACCTTC. It yields the protein CAWSWRQGGGYTF.

This clonotype was detected once. The J gene is TRBJ1-5, the V gene TRBV7-9; D gene ambiguous. This CDR3 spans 14 amino acids. V was trimmed by 5 bases and J by 9 bases, leaving 17 bases between them. CDR1 and CDR2 from the germline V gene are SEHNR and FQNEAQ (reference sequence). DNA of the CDR3: TGTGCCAGCAGCCCCAGCGGTCCCGGGATGCCCCAGCATTTT. Translated: CASSPSGPGMPQHF.

The chain carries TRBV29-1 and TRBJ1-4, with 8 bases lining up with TRBD1. The ends lost 8 bases at V and 8 bases at J; junction bases unmatched: 7. The CDR3 loop spans 12 amino acids. Germline-derived CDR1 and CDR2 are SQVTM and ANQGSEA. CDR3 bases: TGCAGCACAACAGGGGGGGAAGAAAAACTGTTTTTT. Its protein product is CSTTGGEEKLFF. The full variable domain, with the rest looked up from reference TRBV29-1 and TRBJ1-4, is SAVISQKPSRDICQRGTSLTIQCQVDSQVTMMFWYRQQPGQSLTLIATANQGSEATYESGFVIDKFPISRPNLTFSTLTVSNMSPEDSSIYLCSTTGGEEKLFFGSGTQLSVL.

The table lists this clonotype with many counts. Sequence at one end of the junction differs from germline and may be a read error. The chain combines TRBV12-3 or TRBV12-4 with TRBJ2-5, with 11 nucleotides matching TRBD2. This CDR3 has 14 amino acids. CDR3 bases: TGTGCCAGCAGCTTAGCGGGAGGGACAGAGACCCAGTACTTC. Encoded protein: CASSLAGGTETQYF.

This chain's CDR3 is CASSSQGPPLKLFF. The CDR3 DNA sequence: TGCGCCAGCAGCTCGCAGGGGCCTCCACTAAAACTGTTTTTT. The chain carries TRBV5-1 and TRBJ1-4, with D maybe TRBD1 (6 bases). V was shortened by 3 bases and J by 10 bases, with 16 bases between the two germline ends. This CDR3 has 14 amino acids. In germline, CDR1 is SGHRS, CDR2 YFSETQ.

This clonotype was seen repeatedly, ten times or more. The V call is TRBV28, the J call TRBJ1-1; D not certain. Germline V gene sequence: CDR1 MDHEN, CDR2 SYDVKM. V lost 2 bases, J lost 3 bases, and 13 bases lay in between. The length of the CDR3 is 15 residues. CDR3 DNA: TGTGCCAGCAGTTTAGGAGGAGTATACCACACTGAAGCTTTCTTT. The encoded protein is CASSLGGVYHTEAFF.

This clonotype was counted at least ten times. CDR3 nucleotide sequence: TGTGCCAGCAGTTTTTTGGGAAACACCATATATTTT. Its protein product is CASSFLGNTIYF. This chain links TRBV28 with TRBJ1-3; D unresolved. Trimming shortened V by 3 bases and J by 4 bases, and 4 bases separated the two germline ends. The germline V gene encodes CDR1 MDHEN and CDR2 SYDVKM. This CDR3 contains 12 residues.